The 10 T cell receptor beta chains listed next were all sequenced from one sample in a study of T cells in women clearing cervical HPV infection. Here immunoSEQ multiplex PCR was the method, and the copy in TCRdb shows in-frame clones only, minus some. Here the sample table reports over 30,000 clones. The specimen sequenced was blood buffy coat. The receptors stem from a woman between 18 and 70 years old with a cervical HPV16 infection that either progressed to CIN3+ or cleared (not recorded which).

As regards this clone: Sequencing ends 3 residues short of the CDR3 end; the germline J gene provides the rest. J is TRBJ1-6 and V is TRBV7-9; 7 nucleotides agree with TRBD1. The CDR3 has 15 amino acids. Germline CDR1 and CDR2: SEHNR and FQNEAQ (reference sequence). With V trimmed by 4 bases and J by 10 bases, 10 bases remained unmatched. The CDR3 DNA, read in part, is TGTGCCAGCAGCTCATCCGGGACAGCCTACTCACCC. Its protein product is CASSSSGTAYSP. The entire CDR3 reads CASSSSGTAYSPLHF.

To note about this clone: The sequence runs out 3 residues before the end of the CDR3; the remainder is reconstructed from the germline J gene. This chain links TRBV7-8 with TRBJ2-2, with 9 bases aligning to TRBD1. CDR3 length: 16 amino acids. Looked up from germline, CDR1 is SGHVS and CDR2 is FQNEAQ. The CDR3 region is CASSFESGTGISPLFF. CDR3 DNA, as far as it was read: TGTGCCAGCAGCTTCGAATCCGGGACAGGGATTTCACCG.

The CDR3 reads CASGLDGQLQETQYF. Partial CDR3 DNA: TGTGCTAGTGGTTTGGACGGACAGCTTCAAGAGACC. V is TRBV12-5 and J is TRBJ2-5, with D maybe TRBD1 (6 bases). The CDR3 extends 3 residues past the end of the read, so its final part is completed from the germline J gene. This CDR3 comprises 15 residues. V lost 1 base, J lost 2 bases, and 11 bases lay in between. Germline assignment: CDR1 LGHNT and CDR2 FRNRAP.

Points on this clone: The CDR3 is cut off 3 residues early in the read; its end comes from the germline J gene. The chain is built from TRBV29-1 and TRBJ1-5; 10 bases align to TRBD1. Germline CDR1 SQVTM, CDR2 ANQGSEA. The V and J ends lost 4 bases and 4 bases, in that order; junction bases with no gene match: 4. This CDR3 region has 14 residues. The chain's CDR3 is CSVADRGTNQPQHF. Incomplete CDR3 DNA: TGCAGCGTTGCGGACAGGGGGACAAATCAGCCC.

As for this clone: The read falls 3 residues short of the CDR3 end, and the missing part is taken from the germline J gene. The chain recombines TRBV18 with TRBJ1-2, with unresolved D. Germline loops: CDR1 KGHSH, CDR2 LQKENI. The CDR3 runs to 15 residues. CDR3 in amino acids: CASSTTTVRLADYTF. The CDR3 bases that were read are TGTGCCAGCTCAACCACGACCGTGCGGCTAGCGGAC.

Note on this clone: Sequencing ends 3 residues short of the CDR3 end; the germline J gene provides the rest. The V gene is TRBV12-3 or TRBV12-4, the J gene TRBJ2-1, with 8 bases identical to TRBD1. The CDR3 consists of 16 residues. With 6 bases clipped from V and 0 bases from J, the junction kept 7 bases outside the gene matches. CDR3 loop: CASRTDRGHSYNEQFF. The part of the CDR3 DNA that was read is TGTGCCAGCAGAACCGACAGGGGCCACTCCTACAATGAG.

On this clone: The read ends 3 residues before the CDR3 terminus; that terminus is restored from the germline J gene. V and J are TRBV19 and TRBJ1-4, with no clear D. The germline V and J ends were trimmed by 5 bases and 8 bases, with 12 bases remaining between them. This CDR3 is 13 amino acids long. Germline V gives CDR1 LNHDA, CDR2 SQIVND (reference sequence). The CDR3: CASSPSSREKLFF. The CDR3 bases that were read are TGTGCCAGTAGTCCCTCGAGCCGAGAAAAA.

In regard to this clone: The read ends 3 residues shy of where the CDR3 ends; the end is completed using the germline J gene. The chain couples TRBV2 to TRBJ1-5; 7 nucleotides line up with TRBD1. The CDR3 runs to 14 residues. CDR1 and CDR2 (germline): SNHLY, FYNNEI. V lost 6 bases and J lost 2; bases outside the gene matches: 4. The part of the CDR3 DNA that was read is TGTGCCAGCAGAGGAGGACAGGGCAATCAGCCC. Encoded protein: CASRGGQGNQP. The whole CDR3 sequence reads CASRGGQGNQPQHF. The whole variable domain, filled in from reference TRBV2 and TRBJ1-5, reads EPEVTQTPSHQVTQMGQEVILRCVPISNHLYFYWYRQILGQKVEFLVSFYNNEISEKSEIFDDQFSVERPDGSNFTLKIRSTKLEDSAMYFCASRGGQGNQPQHFGDGTRLSIL.

A note on this clone: Read coverage stops 3 residues before the CDR3 terminus; the germline J gene supplies the remainder. V usage is TRBV6-2 or TRBV6-3 and J usage is TRBJ2-7, with 7 bases that match TRBD2. Germline V CDR1 and CDR2: MNHEY, SVGEGT. J was trimmed by 1 base and V by 0 bases; bases with no gene match: 3. The CDR3 contains 15 residues. The CDR3 region is CASSYSSGDSYEQYF. The sequenced part of the CDR3 DNA is TGTGCCAGCAGTTACTCCAGCGGGGATTCCTACGAG.

Details on this clone: The sequenced fragment ends 3 residues before the CDR3 boundary, so the rest is inferred from the germline J gene. The rearrangement joins TRBV6-2 or TRBV6-3 to TRBJ2-7; 9 nucleotides agree with TRBD2. Per the germline V gene, CDR1 is MNHEY and CDR2 is SVGEGT. After removal of 9 bases from V and 0 bases from J, the junction contained 0 bases not matched to a gene. CDR3 length equals 12 residues. The sequenced CDR3 bases are TGTGCCAGTAGCGGGAGCTCCTACGAG. Translation: CASSGSSYE. The complete CDR3 sequence is CASSGSSYEQYF.